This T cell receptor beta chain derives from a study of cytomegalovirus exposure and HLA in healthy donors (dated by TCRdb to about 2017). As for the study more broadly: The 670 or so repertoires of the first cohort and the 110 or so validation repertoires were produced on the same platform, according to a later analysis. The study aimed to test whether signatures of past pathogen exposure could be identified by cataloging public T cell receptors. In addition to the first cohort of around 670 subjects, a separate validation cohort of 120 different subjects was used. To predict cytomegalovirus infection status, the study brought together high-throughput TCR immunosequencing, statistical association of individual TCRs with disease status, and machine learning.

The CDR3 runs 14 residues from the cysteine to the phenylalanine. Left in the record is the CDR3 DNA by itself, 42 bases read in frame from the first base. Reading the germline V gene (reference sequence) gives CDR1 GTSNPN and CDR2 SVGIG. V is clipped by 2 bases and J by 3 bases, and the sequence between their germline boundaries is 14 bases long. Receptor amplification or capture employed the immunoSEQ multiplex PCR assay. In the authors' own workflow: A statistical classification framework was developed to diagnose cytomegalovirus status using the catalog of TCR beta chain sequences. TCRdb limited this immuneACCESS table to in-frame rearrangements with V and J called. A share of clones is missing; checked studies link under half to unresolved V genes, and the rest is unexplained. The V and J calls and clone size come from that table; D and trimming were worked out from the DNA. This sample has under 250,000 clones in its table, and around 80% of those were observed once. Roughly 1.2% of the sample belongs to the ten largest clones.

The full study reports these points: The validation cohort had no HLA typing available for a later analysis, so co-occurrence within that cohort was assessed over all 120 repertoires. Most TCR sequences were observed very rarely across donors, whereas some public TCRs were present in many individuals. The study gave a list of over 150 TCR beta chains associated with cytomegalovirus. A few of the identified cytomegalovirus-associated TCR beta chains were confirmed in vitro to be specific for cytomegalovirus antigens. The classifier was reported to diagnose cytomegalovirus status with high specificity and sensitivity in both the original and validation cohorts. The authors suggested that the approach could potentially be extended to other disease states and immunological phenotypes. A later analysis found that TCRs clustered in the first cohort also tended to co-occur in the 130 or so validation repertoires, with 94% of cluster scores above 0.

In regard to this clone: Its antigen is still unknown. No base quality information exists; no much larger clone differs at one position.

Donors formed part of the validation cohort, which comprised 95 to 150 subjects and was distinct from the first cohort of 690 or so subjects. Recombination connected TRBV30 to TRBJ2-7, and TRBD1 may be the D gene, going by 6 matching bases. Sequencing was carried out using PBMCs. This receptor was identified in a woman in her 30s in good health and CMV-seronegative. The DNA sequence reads TGTGCCTGGAGTCGGGACACAGATATCTACGAGCAGTACTTC. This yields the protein CAWSRDTDIYEQYF.